This entry features one T cell receptor beta chain sequence. CDR1 and CDR2 (germline): MDHEN, SYDVKM. Trimming pared 6 bases from V and 2 bases from J, leaving 8 bases between. The CDR3 extends over 12 amino acids. The method was immunoSEQ multiplex PCR; TCRdb's version includes in-frame clones alone and lacks a portion of them. The sample lists roughly 110,000 clones, 90% occurring once. The data originate from a study of OX40 agonist ivuxolimab in advanced cancers. V is TRBV28 and J is TRBJ2-7; D uncertain. The material was CD4+ or CD8+ T cells sorted from blood, obtained in a trial of the OX40 agonist ivuxolimab. This clonotype was obtained from an adult with an advanced solid tumor such as melanoma, head and neck, liver or kidney cancer. The CDR3 nucleotides read TGTGCCAGCAGCCCCTTTACCTACGAGCAGTACTTC. It specifies CASSPFTYEQYF.